The subject of this entry is one T cell receptor beta chain. The sample comes from a study of blood T cell repertoires in COVID-19. On the study more broadly: In each case, the material was cDNA or gDNA derived from T cells, B-cell-depleted T cells, or PBMCs.

Profiled with immunoSEQ multiplex PCR; TCRdb holds only in-frame clones, not every one. Among some 97,000 clones, around 85% were seen once, and the ten largest hold around 13%. The receptor was isolated from a human donor in a cohort sampled during active COVID-19. The sample comprised peripheral blood.

CDR3 nucleotide sequence: TGCGCCAGCAGTAGTTCTTTCGGGGGCACTGAAGCTTTCTTT. Its translation: CASSSSFGGTEAFF. The chain joins TRBV5-1 to TRBJ1-1; D perhaps matches TRBD1 (5 bases). CDR3 size: 14 residues. V lost 5 bases and J 4 bases, leaving 15 bases between the germline ends. From germline, CDR1 is SGHRS and CDR2 YFSETQ.